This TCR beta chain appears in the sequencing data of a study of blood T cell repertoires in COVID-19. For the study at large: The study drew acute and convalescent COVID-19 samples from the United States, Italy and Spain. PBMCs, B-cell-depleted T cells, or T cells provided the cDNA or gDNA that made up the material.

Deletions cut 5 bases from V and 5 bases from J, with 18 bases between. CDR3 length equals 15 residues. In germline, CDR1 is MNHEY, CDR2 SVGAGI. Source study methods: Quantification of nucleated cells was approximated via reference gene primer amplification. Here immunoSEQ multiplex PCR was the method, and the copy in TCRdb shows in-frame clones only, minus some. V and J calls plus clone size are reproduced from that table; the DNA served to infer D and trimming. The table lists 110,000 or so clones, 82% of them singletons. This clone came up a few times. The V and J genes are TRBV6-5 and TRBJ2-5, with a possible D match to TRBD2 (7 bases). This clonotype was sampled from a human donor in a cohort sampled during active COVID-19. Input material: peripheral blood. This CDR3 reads CASSKILGGGETQYF. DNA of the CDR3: TGTGCCAGCAGTAAAATCCTGGGGGGGGGCGAGACCCAGTACTTC.